Listed here are 25 T cell receptor beta chains from one sample, sequenced in a study of cytomegalovirus exposure and HLA in healthy donors. Data came from immunoSEQ multiplex PCR; TCRdb stores just in-frame clones and leaves some out. The sample includes 150,000 to 200,000 clones, 86% seen only once; the top ten take 5% to 7%. Sequencing input: PBMCs. Receptors originate from a woman in her 30s in good health and CMV-seronegative.

This clone was recorded once. The genes are TRBV5-4 and TRBJ1-3; no clear D gene. The V gene lost 9 bases and the J gene lost 0 bases, with 13 bases spanning the gap. Germline V lookup: CDR1 SGHNT, CDR2 YYREEE (reference sequence). This CDR3 is 14 amino acids long. CDR3: CATSHVSSGNTIYF. The DNA for the CDR3 is TGTGCCACCTCCCATGTGTCCTCTGGAAACACCATATATTTT.

This clone appeared a single time. The chain combines TRBV4-3 with TRBJ1-2; a weak D match, TRBD1 (6 bases). Trimming shortened V by 4 bases and J by 8 bases, and 17 bases separated the two germline ends. The CDR3 contains 14 residues. Germline values: CDR1 LGHNA, CDR2 YSLEER. The DNA for the CDR3 is TGCGCCAGCAGCCCCAGAGCAGGGGTCGGCGGCTACACCTTC. Amino acids: CASSPRAGVGGYTF.

This clone was picked up a small number of times. The chain uses TRBV7-2 and TRBJ2-5, with 13 bases identical to TRBD2. V trimming: 5 bases; J trimming: 7 bases; junction bases outside the gene matches: 7. The CDR3 runs 15 residues. The germline V gene encodes CDR1 SGHTA and CDR2 FQGNSA. The CDR3 sequence: CASSPTSGRAGTQYF. For the CDR3, the DNA is TGTGCCAGCAGCCCAACTAGCGGGAGGGCCGGGACCCAGTACTTC.

This clone was observed a single time. This chain uses TRBV7-9 with TRBJ2-7; D not resolved. The CDR3 spans 14 residues. The germline V and J ends were trimmed by 1 base and 1 base, with 8 bases remaining between them. Germline CDR1 is SEHNR and CDR2 is FQNEAQ (reference sequence). The CDR3 sequence is CASSLDGRSYEQYF. The DNA of the CDR3 is TGTGCCAGCAGCTTAGATGGCAGGTCCTACGAGCAGTACTTC.

The J gene is TRBJ1-2, the V gene TRBV19; tentatively, D is TRBD1 (6 bases). V lost 1 base, J lost 8 bases, and 17 bases lay in between. The CDR3 spans 15 residues. Germline CDR1 is LNHDA and CDR2 is SQIVND (reference sequence). For the CDR3, the DNA is TGTGCCAGTAGTATAGTGCCAGGGGAAGGTTTCGGCTACACCTTC. It is translated as CASSIVPGEGFGYTF.

The chain links TRBV2 to TRBJ1-2; D is uncertain. V was trimmed by 10 bases and J by 4 bases, leaving 10 bases between them. The germline CDR1 and CDR2 sequences are SNHLY and FYNNEI. The CDR3 consists of 11 residues. The CDR3 loop is CAILSGYGYTF. In DNA form, the CDR3 reads TGTGCCATATTATCGGGCTATGGCTACACCTTC.

The chain has TRBV10-3 and TRBJ2-3, with D unresolved. Trimming stripped 0 bases from V and 4 bases from J, with 2 bases between. This CDR3 region has 12 residues. Germline assignment: CDR1 ENHRY and CDR2 SYGVKD. The CDR3 DNA follows: TGTGCCATCAGTGAGTCCTCAGATACGCAGTATTTT. Amino acids: CAISESSDTQYF.

V is TRBV5-6 and J is TRBJ1-1; D is perhaps TRBD1 (5 bases). The germline V gene has CDR1 SGHDT and CDR2 YYEEEE. CDR3 length equals 15 residues. Trimming left V 4 bases short and J 0 bases short, with 13 bases between. CDR3 sequence: CASSPRERMNTEAFF. As DNA, the CDR3 is TGTGCCAGCAGCCCCAGGGAAAGGATGAACACTGAAGCTTTCTTT.

In this sample, this clone turned up a few times. This rearrangement joins TRBV27 to TRBJ1-2; 9 bases agree with TRBD1. Germline loops: CDR1 MNHEY, CDR2 SMNVEV (reference sequence). This CDR3 is 13 amino acids long. J gave up 4 bases and V 6 bases, and 3 bases lay outside the gene matches. The CDR3 nucleotides read TGTGCCAGCAGCCTGGGACAGGGCTATGGCTACACCTTC. It specifies CASSLGQGYGYTF.

Comments on this clone: The sample holds other DNA sequences that translate to the same CDR3. The V gene is TRBV6-4, the J gene TRBJ2-3; maybe TRBD2 (7 bases). Germline CDR1 and CDR2: MRHNA and SNTAGT. V was clipped by 2 bases and J by 0 bases, with 9 bases between them. This CDR3 comprises 15 residues. CDR3: CASSDRGASTDTQYF. The CDR3 nucleotides are TGTGCCAGCAGTGACCGGGGGGCTAGCACAGATACGCAGTATTTT.

The gene calls are TRBV28 and TRBJ2-7; 11 bases are a match to TRBD2. The CDR3 spans 17 residues. Trimming at V came to 5 bases and at J to 3 bases, leaving 12 bases not matched to a gene. The germline V gene has CDR1 MDHEN and CDR2 SYDVKM. The CDR3 protein is CASSEERTSGLGYEQYF. Written as DNA, the CDR3 is TGTGCCAGCAGTGAGGAACGGACTAGCGGGTTAGGCTACGAGCAGTACTTC.

The chain is built from TRBV19 and TRBJ1-5; possible D gene TRBD1, 6 bases. This CDR3 spans 14 amino acids. In germline, CDR1 is LNHDA, CDR2 SQIVND (reference sequence). Trimming pared 2 bases from V and 5 bases from J, leaving 10 bases between. The CDR3 region has the DNA TGTGCCAGTAGTATAAGACAGGCATATCAGCCCCAGCATTTT. Translated, it gives CASSIRQAYQPQHF.

This rearrangement joins TRBV29-1 to TRBJ2-7; D may be TRBD1 (5 bases). There are 13 residues in the CDR3. The V and J ends lost 2 bases and 2 bases respectively, with 10 bases between them. Looked up from germline, CDR1 is SQVTM and CDR2 is ANQGSEA. The CDR3 bases are TGCAGCGTTGAACTACAGGTCCCCTACGAGCAGTACTTC. Its protein is CSVELQVPYEQYF.

This chain links TRBV7-2 with TRBJ2-7; tentatively, D is TRBD1 or TRBD2 (5 bases each). V was cut by 5 bases and J by 9 bases, with 11 bases left in between. This CDR3 is built from 11 residues. From germline, CDR1 is SGHTA and CDR2 FQGNSA. CDR3 loop: CASSPSGTQYF. For the CDR3, the DNA is TGTGCCAGCAGCCCGTCAGGGACGCAGTACTTC.

The chain combines TRBV7-9 with TRBJ1-1; D gene unclear. The CDR3 sequence is 13 residues long. The V and J ends lost 2 bases and 3 bases respectively, with 7 bases between them. Germline CDR1 and CDR2: SEHNR and FQNEAQ (reference sequence). CDR3 region: CASSLISYTEAFF. For the CDR3, the DNA is TGTGCCAGCAGCTTAATCTCGTACACTGAAGCTTTCTTT.

The J gene is TRBJ2-1, the V gene TRBV30, with D unresolved. Germline-derived CDR1 and CDR2 are GTSNPN and SVGIG (reference sequence). With 4 bases removed from V and 0 bases from J, the gap between germline ends came to 10 bases. CDR3 length equals 14 residues. The CDR3 loop reads CAWTAVSSYNEQFF. CDR3 nucleotides: TGTGCCTGGACGGCAGTCAGCTCCTACAATGAGCAGTTCTTC. The full variable domain, with the rest looked up from reference TRBV30 and TRBJ2-1, is SQTIHQWPATLVQPVGSPLSLECTVEGTSNPNLYWYRQAAGRGLQLLFYSVGIGQISSEVPQNLSASRPQDRQFILSSKKLLLSDSGFYLCAWTAVSSYNEQFFGPGTRLTVL.

This chain uses TRBV27 with TRBJ2-5, with TRBD2 matching 13 bases. The trim removed 8 bases at V and 5 bases at J, leaving 5 bases unmatched. The CDR3 runs 14 residues. CDR1 MNHEY and CDR2 SMNVEV come from the germline V gene (reference sequence). This CDR3 is CASAGLAGAETQYF. DNA for the CDR3: TGTGCCAGCGCTGGACTAGCGGGAGCGGAGACCCAGTACTTC.

The V call is TRBV7-3, the J call TRBJ1-2, with 8 nucleotides matching TRBD1. Germline assignment: CDR1 SGHTA and CDR2 FQGTGA. This CDR3 contains 18 residues. V was pared by 5 bases and J by 0 bases, with 14 bases of the junction left unmatched. The CDR3 region is CASSVTGGTPWTNYGYTF. CDR3 sequence (DNA): TGTGCCAGCAGCGTCACAGGGGGTACACCATGGACTAACTATGGCTACACCTTC.

In this sample, this clone turned up once. The CDR3 protein is CASSFGGETQYF. The CDR3 region has the DNA TGTGCCAGTAGTTTTGGGGGAGAGACCCAGTACTTC. This chain uses TRBV19 with TRBJ2-5; D tentatively fits TRBD1 or TRBD2 (5 bases each). V was cut by 5 bases and J by 4 bases, with 8 bases left in between. Germline-derived CDR1 and CDR2 are LNHDA and SQIVND (reference sequence). The CDR3 sequence is 12 residues long.

This chain connects TRBV13 to TRBJ2-1, with D perhaps assigned TRBD1 or TRBD2 (5 bases each). Germline V CDR1 and CDR2: PRHDT, FYEKMQ (reference sequence). V dropped 6 bases and J dropped 0 bases, with 18 bases sitting between them. The CDR3 extends over 17 amino acids. The CDR3 bases are TGTGCCAGCAGGGGGACCTCCGTAGGGACCTCCTACAATGAGCAGTTCTTC. Amino acids: CASRGTSVGTSYNEQFF.

V is TRBV5-1 and J is TRBJ2-2; 9 bases align to TRBD1. Germline assignment: CDR1 SGHRS and CDR2 YFSETQ. J gave up 4 bases and V 1 base, and 2 bases lay outside the gene matches. This CDR3 comprises 15 residues. CDR3 bases: TGCGCCAGCAGCTTGAACAGGGGGCCCACCGGGGAGCTGTTTTTT. It is translated as CASSLNRGPTGELFF.

The chain couples TRBV11-2 to TRBJ2-7; D uncertain. Germline V CDR1 and CDR2: SGHAT, FQNNGV. The CDR3 consists of 17 residues. The germline V and J ends were trimmed by 1 base and 0 bases, with 16 bases remaining between them. For the CDR3, the DNA is TGTGCCAGCAGCTTAGTCCGCGGCAGATCGAGCTCCTACGAGCAGTACTTC. Encoded protein: CASSLVRGRSSSYEQYF.

On this clone itself: One junction end does not reproduce the germline sequence, and a read error may be involved. The chain recombines TRBV7-7 with TRBJ1-5, with 11 positions matching TRBD1. This CDR3 has 16 amino acids. Looked up from germline, CDR1 is SSHAT and CDR2 is FNYEAQ (reference sequence). The CDR3 bases are TGTGCTAGCAGCCTAGTCGGGACAGGGGGGACGCAGCCCCAGCATTTT. It yields the protein CASSLVGTGGTQPQHF.

This clone was observed a few times. The chain combines TRBV5-4 with TRBJ2-5, with unresolved D. V shed 1 base and J shed 0 bases, with 4 bases lying between them. There are 13 residues in the CDR3. Germline V CDR1 and CDR2: SGHNT, YYREEE (reference sequence). Written as DNA, the CDR3 is TGTGCCAGCAGCTTGAACAACCAAGAGACCCAGTACTTC. This sequence encodes CASSLNNQETQYF.

The chain combines TRBV11-3 with TRBJ2-2; D might be TRBD2 (7 bases). The CDR3 totals 14 residues. Per germline, CDR1 SGHNT and CDR2 YENEEA. The ends were cut back, 1 base at V and 7 bases at J, with 10 bases in the middle. CDR3 amino acids: CASSLAGGRGELFF. The CDR3 nucleotides read TGTGCCAGCAGCTTAGCGGGGGGCCGCGGGGAGCTGTTTTTT.